This record concerns one T cell receptor (beta chain) sequence. What this receptor recognizes is not known. A junction end diverges from the germline sequence, so it may reflect a read error. One collaborating source in Seattle enrolled patients during active infection and followed them longitudinally through the course of disease. Collaborating institutions collected whole blood in K2EDTA tubes following their own protocols. Collaborator samples were shipped for TCRbeta analysis as frozen whole blood, isolated PBMCs, or DNA extracted from either sample type. TCRbeta CDR3 regions were amplified from genomic DNA using the immunoSEQ Assay, a bias-controlled multiplex PCR. Turning to the authors' computational methods: Nucleated cell counts per sample were estimated from amplification of reference gene primers within the assay. To quantify the absolute abundance of each unique TCRbeta CDR3 rearrangement, sequence reads were collapsed and filtered. For each sample, productive Simpson clonality was calculated by taking the square root of Simpson's diversity index across productive rearrangements. The source is immuneACCESS, and TCRdb retained only in-frame sequences with V and J called. Part of the clones is not carried over; for the studies checked, unresolved V genes explain less than half of this, and the remainder is unexplained. That table gives V, J and clone size, and the DNA gave D and trimming. The sample table holds around 60,000 clones, of which 72% were seen once. Of the sample, around 4.4% is held by the ten largest clones.

The data originate from a study of blood T cell repertoires in COVID-19 (dated by TCRdb to the early 2020s). Study-wide context: Samples covering the acute and convalescent phases of COVID-19 were provided by collaborators in the United States, Italy and Spain. The prospective study material was composed of cDNA or gDNA derived from T cells, B-cell-depleted T cells, or PBMCs. Where available, HLA class I and class II types were taken from metadata supplied by the sample provider and were not determined by assay-based typing. Samples were obtained from the ongoing ImmuneRACE study (first 160 participants) and from 1,254 subjects provided by 6 global collaborators. The repertoires were released in a freely available public database meant as a resource for research on the immune response to SARS-CoV-2. A de-identified subject ID, COVID-19 status, age in years and sex were almost always included in the sample metadata. Deeply sampled blood TCRbeta repertoires from subjects exposed to, actively infected with, or recovered from COVID-19 were included in the dataset.

Overall results and qualifications from the work: How much clinical and demographic metadata was included differed by source and by participant, and the metadata was provided uncurated.

Source material: peripheral blood. The receptor comes from a woman aged 70-85 years with COVID-19, enrolled during active disease.

The DNA sequence is as follows: TGTGCCAGCAGCCCGCAGATAGGGGGGGGTTCGGTTTATTTT. This encodes CASSPQIGGGSVYF. In this chain, TRBV3-1 (or the pseudogene TRBV3-2) is recombined with TRBJ1-5, and TRBD1 may be the D gene, going by 6 matching bases. Spanning cysteine to phenylalanine, the CDR3 consists of 14 amino acids. The kept DNA is CDR3 alone, 42 bases in frame from the first base. Per the germline V gene (reference sequence), LGHDT is the CDR1 and YNNKEL is the CDR2.